This entry lists 29 T cell receptor beta chains sequenced from one sample in a study of low-dose radiotherapy and immunotherapy resistance in tumors. TRAV- and TRBV-specific primers were used for first-strand cDNA, which covered alpha and beta chains. With a constant-region primer and a V-primer adapter, TCRs were subjected to approximately 21 PCR cycles of amplification. TCRdb ran MiXCR on the reads and lists one entry per CDR3 protein. The data hold 95,000 to 100,000 distinct CDR3 sequences, with around 20% observed a single time. Time point specified: after trial treatment. The sample's treatment: LDRT plus nivolumab, ipilimumab, low-dose cyclophosphamide and aspirin (RACIN trial). The sample consisted of PBMCs, taken after low-dose radiotherapy plus immunotherapy. The source is a male donor with prostate cancer.

Ten or more counts support this clonotype. The chain links TRBV2 to TRBJ1-2; 8 bases are shared with TRBD1. The germline CDR1 and CDR2 sequences are SNHLY and FYNNEI. The V segment lost 0 bases and the J segment 8 bases; nucleotides outside the gene matches: 5. The length of the CDR3 is 14 residues. The CDR3 sequence: CASSEAGQGGGYTF. In nucleotides, the CDR3 is TGTGCCAGCAGTGAAGCCGGACAGGGTGGCGGCTACACCTTC. The full variable domain, in which reference TRBV2 and TRBJ1-2 provide the parts outside the CDR3, is EPEVTQTPSHQVTQMGQEVILRCVPISNHLYFYWYRQILGQKVEFLVSFYNNEISEKSEIFDDQFSVERPDGSNFTLKIRSTKLEDSAMYFCASSEAGQGGGYTFGSGTRLTVV.

About this clonotype: This may come from a read error, since a much larger clone is one base off. V and J are TRBV12-3 or TRBV12-4 and TRBJ2-5; TRBD1 matches at 8 bases. Trimming removed 5 bases from V and 4 bases from J; junction bases left unmatched: 9. The CDR3 has 15 amino acids. The CDR3 is CASSLRDRRRETQYF. DNA of the CDR3: TGTGCCAGCAGTCTCCGGGACAGGAGGCGAGAGACCCAGTACTTC.

In regard to this clonotype: This may stem from a read error, because a much larger clone lies one nucleotide away. This chain uses TRBV28 with TRBJ1-2; possible D gene TRBD1, 6 bases. Trimming shortened V by 9 bases and J by 13 bases, and 18 bases separated the two germline ends. The CDR3 is 11 amino acids. Germline V gene lookup returns CDR1 MDHEN and CDR2 SYDVKM. CDR3 residues: CASRDTGSFTF. CDR3 bases: TGTGCCAGTAGGGACACAGGGAGCTTCACCTTC.

This clonotype was detected many times. The chain is built from TRBV18 and TRBJ1-4; no clear D gene. Germline lookup yields CDR1 KGHSH and CDR2 LQKENI. Trimming left V 4 bases short and J 2 bases short, with 11 bases between. The CDR3 is 15 amino acids. The CDR3 here is CASSQGLQTNEKLFF. The CDR3 DNA reads as TGTGCCAGCTCACAAGGACTCCAGACTAATGAAAAACTGTTTTTT.

At least ten counts were recorded for this clonotype. The chain joins TRBV7-9 to TRBJ1-2; a possible D gene is TRBD1 (5 bases). The CDR3 is made up of 15 amino acids. Trimming shortened V by 3 bases and J by 1 base, and 12 bases separated the two germline ends. Germline V gives CDR1 SEHNR, CDR2 FQNEAQ (reference sequence). CDR3 DNA: TGTGCCAGCAGCTTTGTTCCGGGGGTTAACTATGGCTACACCTTC. Encoded protein: CASSFVPGVNYGYTF.

This clonotype was picked up many times. The CDR3 coding sequence is TGTGCCAGCAGCCAAGACGGGAAGAATGAAAAACTGTTTTTT. Translated, it gives CASSQDGKNEKLFF. The chain employs TRBV14 and TRBJ1-4; D not certain. This CDR3 is built from 14 residues. Germline loops: CDR1 SGHDN, CDR2 FVKESK. Trimming left V 0 bases short and J 5 bases short, with 7 bases between.

CDR3 coding DNA: TGTGCTAGTGGTTTGTCTGCTAGCGGACGCACAGATACGCAGTATTTT. This gives the protein CASGLSASGRTDTQYF. The V gene is TRBV12-5, the J gene TRBJ2-3; 7 positions match TRBD2. Unmatched junction bases numbered 6, after V lost 2 bases and J lost 1 base. The CDR3 covers 16 residues. Germline V gene data show CDR1 as LGHNT and CDR2 as FRNRAP.

The sample holds many counts of this clonotype. The gene calls are TRBV7-8 and TRBJ1-4, with no clear D. Germline CDR1 SGHVS, CDR2 FQNEAQ. Trimming left V 8 bases short and J 9 bases short, with 16 bases between. There are 13 residues in the CDR3. CDR3 in amino acids: CASQRGPEQKLFF. The CDR3 bases are TGTGCCAGCCAGCGTGGCCCCGAACAAAAACTGTTTTTT.

This clonotype was detected only once. A far bigger clonotype differs at one base, so this is likely a read error. The chain's CDR3 is CARRVPGPRNIQYF. The CDR3 nucleotides read TGTGCCAGGAGAGTCCCGGGACCAAGGAACATTCAGTACTTC. The chain couples TRBV6-6 to TRBJ2-4, with D perhaps being TRBD1 or TRBD2 (5 bases each). CDR1 and CDR2 from the germline V gene are MNHNY and SVGAGI (reference sequence). CDR3 size: 14 residues. The V gene lost 9 bases and the J gene lost 7 bases, with 19 bases spanning the gap.

This clonotype was recorded at least ten times. Mismatch with germline at one junction end may stem from a read error. The rearrangement uses TRBV6-6 and TRBJ2-7; weak D call: TRBD1 (5 bases). CDR3 length: 12 residues. CDR1 is MNHNY and CDR2 is SVGAGI in the germline V gene (reference sequence). DNA of the CDR3: TGTGCCAGCAGTTATGACAGTCGCCCTCCAGGCTTC. Translated: CASSYDSRPPGF.

This clonotype was seen repeatedly, ten times or more. V usage is TRBV5-4 and J usage is TRBJ2-5; tentative D call: TRBD2 (7 bases). The CDR3 has 14 residues. From germline, CDR1 is SGHNT and CDR2 YYREEE (reference sequence). Trimming shortened V by 2 bases and J by 5 bases, and 13 bases separated the two germline ends. In DNA form, the CDR3 reads TGTGCCAGCAGCTTTGGGGGGGCGAGGGAGACCCAGTACTTC. This encodes CASSFGGARETQYF. Complete variable domain (other parts from reference TRBV5-4 and TRBJ2-5): ETGVTQSPTHLIKTRGQQVTLRCSSQSGHNTVSWYQQALGQGPQFIFQYYREEENGRGNFPPRFSGLQFPNYSSELNVNALELDDSALYLCASSFGGARETQYFGPGTRLLVL.

This clonotype was observed many times. The chain is built from TRBV3-1 and TRBJ1-3, with D uncertain. The CDR3 has 15 amino acids. Germline loops: CDR1 LGHDT, CDR2 YNNKEL (reference sequence). Trimming left V 4 bases short and J 1 base short, with 11 bases between. The CDR3 bases are TGTGCCAGCAGCCCAAGGGAAGTGTCTGGAAACACCATATATTTT. Protein: CASSPREVSGNTIYF.

The chain links TRBV5-6 to TRBJ2-1; D unclear. Looked up from germline, CDR1 is SGHDT and CDR2 is YYEEEE. Trimming took 6 bases from V and 6 from J, leaving 16 bases between them. The CDR3 runs 14 residues. The CDR3, as DNA: TGTGCCAGCATAGACTTAGCAACGGGCAATGAGCAGTTCTTC. Its protein product is CASIDLATGNEQFF.

This clonotype was seen ten or more times. J is TRBJ2-2 and V is TRBV7-8; 9 bases map to TRBD2. This CDR3 comprises 18 residues. V lost 5 bases, J lost 3 bases, and 13 bases stayed unmatched. The germline CDR1 and CDR2 sequences are SGHVS and FQNEAQ. The CDR3 protein is CASSQTRSGGRYTGELFF. The CDR3 DNA sequence: TGTGCCAGCAGCCAGACTCGAAGCGGGGGGCGATACACCGGGGAGCTGTTTTTT.

There are many counts of this clonotype. The rearrangement links TRBV7-9 to TRBJ1-4; 9 nucleotides line up with TRBD1. Trimming cost V 6 bases and J 6 bases; bases outside gene matches: 8. CDR3 length: 15 amino acids. Germline CDR1 SEHNR, CDR2 FQNEAQ (reference sequence). The DNA of the CDR3 is TGTGCCAGCAGGGACGAACAGGGGGCGGATGAAAAACTGTTTTTT. This codes for CASRDEQGADEKLFF.

This clonotype has a count of ten or more. The V call is TRBV10-3, the J call TRBJ1-2; tentatively, D is TRBD1 (6 bases). Germline V gene sequence: CDR1 ENHRY, CDR2 SYGVKD. V lost 5 bases and J 0 bases, leaving 10 bases between the germline ends. The CDR3 loop spans 14 amino acids. The CDR3 spells CAISMGAPNYGYTF. The CDR3, as DNA: TGTGCCATCAGTATGGGGGCCCCTAACTATGGCTACACCTTC.

The DNA for the CDR3 is TGTGCCAGCAGCTTGTCCTCCCCACTAGCGGGGGTGCCCACAGATACGCAGTATTTT. It translates to CASSLSSPLAGVPTDTQYF. The genes are TRBV5-4 and TRBJ2-3; 11 bases align to TRBD2. V was pared by 1 base and J by 2 bases, with 12 bases of the junction left unmatched. The CDR3 is made up of 19 amino acids. Germline V gene lookup returns CDR1 SGHNT and CDR2 YYREEE (reference sequence).

Comment on this clonotype: No DNA is shown, since the ends of the CDR3 on it are uncertain; the CDR3 is the one TCRdb lists. V gene TRBV6-1 combines with J gene TRBJ1-4. The germline V gene has CDR1 MNHNS and CDR2 SASEGT. The CDR3 contains 13 residues when both ends are counted. CDR3 loop: CASSEGLGKLFFF.

This clonotype was counted many times. The rearrangement links TRBV12-3 or TRBV12-4 to TRBJ1-1, with D unresolved. V was shortened by 6 bases and J by 1 base, with 3 bases between the two germline ends. The CDR3 runs to 11 residues. The CDR3: CASSENTEAFF. The DNA of the CDR3 is TGTGCCAGCAGCGAGAACACTGAAGCTTTCTTT.

In this sample, this clonotype turned up many times. The rearrangement links TRBV29-1 to TRBJ2-1, with TRBD2 matching over 8 bases. Trimming removed 3 bases from V and 7 bases from J; junction bases left unmatched: 17. The CDR3 runs 17 residues. Germline values: CDR1 SQVTM, CDR2 ANQGSEA. The CDR3 loop reads CSVEGGSAGGLPNEQFF. In DNA form, the CDR3 reads TGCAGCGTTGAGGGGGGCTCGGCGGGGGGCCTCCCTAATGAGCAGTTCTTC.

This clonotype was observed a single time. V usage is TRBV10-3 and J usage is TRBJ2-7; 8 nucleotides line up with TRBD1. This CDR3 has 14 residues. Germline assignment: CDR1 ENHRY and CDR2 SYGVKD. The V gene end was trimmed by 2 bases and the J gene end by 2 bases; junction bases not matched to a gene: 2. CDR3 bases: TGTGCCATCAGTGAGACAGGGGGGACCTACGAGCAGTACTTC. Translated, it gives CAISETGGTYEQYF.

This clonotype was observed many times. The chain employs TRBV20-1 and TRBJ1-4; 7 bases match TRBD1. V lost 0 bases to trimming and J lost 6 bases; unmatched junction nucleotides: 4. Germline V lookup: CDR1 DFQATT, CDR2 SNEGSKA (reference sequence). The CDR3 is 14 residues long. The CDR3 sequence: CSARDSRGDEKLFF. The CDR3 DNA reads as TGCAGTGCTAGAGATAGCAGGGGGGATGAAAAACTGTTTTTT.

At least ten counts were recorded for this clonotype. The chain carries TRBV15 and TRBJ2-5, with 8 bases lining up with TRBD1. Germline assignment: CDR1 LNHNV and CDR2 YYDKDF (reference sequence). Losses at the gene ends were 4 bases for V and 2 bases for J; bases not matched to a gene: 3. CDR3 length equals 14 residues. In DNA form, the CDR3 reads TGTGCCACCAGCATTAACAGGGGGCAAGAGACCCAGTACTTC. Encoded protein: CATSINRGQETQYF.

This clonotype showed up many times. The chain couples TRBV7-8 to TRBJ1-6, with a weak D call TRBD1 (6 bases). Germline lookup yields CDR1 SGHVS and CDR2 FQNEAQ. Trimming cost V 4 bases and J 10 bases, with 17 bases left between them. The CDR3 is made up of 15 amino acids. The CDR3 is CASSSRGSGASPLHF. DNA for the CDR3: TGTGCCAGCAGCTCCCGTGGATCAGGGGCCTCACCCCTCCACTTT.

This clonotype appeared many times. The V call is TRBV9, the J call TRBJ2-3; D possibly corresponds to TRBD1 (6 bases). V was clipped by 2 bases and J by 2 bases, with 9 bases between them. Per germline, CDR1 SGDLS and CDR2 YYNGEE. This CDR3 region has 14 residues. This CDR3 is CASSVLGATDTQYF. CDR3 DNA: TGTGCCAGCAGCGTTCTGGGGGCCACAGATACGCAGTATTTT. Supplemented by reference TRBV9 and TRBJ2-3, the full variable domain reads DSGVTQTPKHLITATGQRVTLRCSPRSGDLSVYWYQQSLDQGLQFLIQYYNGEERAKGNILERFSAQQFPDLHSELNLSSLELGDSALYFCASSVLGATDTQYFGPGTRLTVL.

The chain uses TRBV12-3 or TRBV12-4 and TRBJ2-7; weak D call: TRBD2 (5 bases). The CDR3 is 14 residues long. V lost 5 bases and J 2 bases, leaving 13 bases between the germline ends. The CDR3 protein is CASSPVLGAYEQYF. The CDR3 DNA reads as TGTGCCAGCAGTCCCGTCTTGGGAGCCTACGAGCAGTACTTC.

This clonotype was seen at least ten times. This rearrangement joins TRBV2 to TRBJ2-7, with 12 bases that match TRBD2. The CDR3 is 13 amino acids. V was clipped by 8 bases and J by 4 bases; unmatched bases: 3. The V gene's germline CDR1 is SNHLY and CDR2 FYNNEI. CDR3 bases: TGTGCCAGCGGACTAGCGGGGCCTTACGAGCAGTACTTC. It encodes CASGLAGPYEQYF.

This clonotype has ten or more counts. The J gene is TRBJ2-1, the V gene TRBV30; D remains ambiguous. Trimming took 2 bases from V and 8 from J, leaving 7 bases between them. The CDR3 totals 11 residues. The V gene's germline CDR1 is GTSNPN and CDR2 SVGIG (reference sequence). CDR3 coding DNA: TGTGCCTGGAGTCCAGCTGATGAGCAGTTCTTC. Protein product: CAWSPADEQFF.

This clonotype was detected many times. The chain is built from TRBV5-4 and TRBJ2-7; D is perhaps TRBD2 (5 bases). Per germline, CDR1 SGHNT and CDR2 YYREEE (reference sequence). The germline V and J ends were trimmed by 2 bases and 4 bases, with 19 bases remaining between them. CDR3 size: 16 residues. The CDR3 DNA follows: TGTGCCAGCAGCTTTCTGGGTTTCGGGAAAGGGTACGAGCAGTACTTC. Translated: CASSFLGFGKGYEQYF.